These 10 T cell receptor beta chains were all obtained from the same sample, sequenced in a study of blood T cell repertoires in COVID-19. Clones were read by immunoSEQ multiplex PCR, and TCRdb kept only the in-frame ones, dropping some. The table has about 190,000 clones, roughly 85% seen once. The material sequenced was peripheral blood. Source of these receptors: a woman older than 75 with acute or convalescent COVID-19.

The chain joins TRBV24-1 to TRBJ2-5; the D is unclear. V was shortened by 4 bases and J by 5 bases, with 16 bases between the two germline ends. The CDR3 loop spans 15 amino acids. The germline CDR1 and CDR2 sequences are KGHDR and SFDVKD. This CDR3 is CATSDPRHEVETQYF. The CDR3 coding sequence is TGTGCCACCAGTGACCCCCGACACGAAGTGGAGACCCAGTACTTC.

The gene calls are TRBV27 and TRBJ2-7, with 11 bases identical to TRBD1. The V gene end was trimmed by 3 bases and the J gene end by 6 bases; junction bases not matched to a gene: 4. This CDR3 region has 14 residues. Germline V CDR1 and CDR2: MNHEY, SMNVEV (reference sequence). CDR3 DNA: TGTGCCAGCAGTTTTCGGGACAGGGGGGTCGAGCAGTACTTC. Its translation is CASSFRDRGVEQYF.

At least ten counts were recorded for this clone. Written as DNA, the CDR3 is TGTGCCACCTCGCCCCGGGGGGGCCTGGACAATCAGCCCCAGCATTTT. This sequence encodes CATSPRGGLDNQPQHF. V gene TRBV19 combines with J gene TRBJ1-5; TRBD1 is a possible D gene (6 bases). Trimming took 10 bases from V and 3 from J, leaving 22 bases between them. The CDR3 extends over 16 amino acids. Germline lookup yields CDR1 LNHDA and CDR2 SQIVND (reference sequence). Looking up the rest from reference TRBV19 and TRBJ1-5 gives the full variable domain: DGGITQSPKYLFRKEGQNVTLSCEQNLNHDAMYWYRQDPGQGLRLIYYSQIVNDFQKGDIAEGYSVSREKKESFPLTVTSAQKNPTAFYLCATSPRGGLDNQPQHFGDGTRLSIL.

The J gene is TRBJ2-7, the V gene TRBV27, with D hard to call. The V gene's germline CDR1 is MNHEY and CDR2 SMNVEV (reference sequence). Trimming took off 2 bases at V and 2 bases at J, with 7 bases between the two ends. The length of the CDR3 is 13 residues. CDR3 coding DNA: TGTGCCAGCAGTTTACAGTCCACCTACGAGCAGTACTTC. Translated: CASSLQSTYEQYF.

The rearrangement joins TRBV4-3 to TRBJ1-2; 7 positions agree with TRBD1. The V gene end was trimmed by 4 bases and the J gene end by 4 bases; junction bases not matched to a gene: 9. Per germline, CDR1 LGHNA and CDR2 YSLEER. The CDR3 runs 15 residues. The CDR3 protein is CASSPGTEPIYGYTF. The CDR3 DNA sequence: TGCGCCAGCAGCCCCGGGACAGAACCTATCTATGGCTACACCTTC.

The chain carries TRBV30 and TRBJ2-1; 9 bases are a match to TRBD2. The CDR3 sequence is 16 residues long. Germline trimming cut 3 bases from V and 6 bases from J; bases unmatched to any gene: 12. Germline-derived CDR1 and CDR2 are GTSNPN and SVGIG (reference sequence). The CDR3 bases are TGTGCCTGGAGGACCTTAGCGGGAGTAATCCTCAATGAGCAGTTCTTC. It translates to CAWRTLAGVILNEQFF.

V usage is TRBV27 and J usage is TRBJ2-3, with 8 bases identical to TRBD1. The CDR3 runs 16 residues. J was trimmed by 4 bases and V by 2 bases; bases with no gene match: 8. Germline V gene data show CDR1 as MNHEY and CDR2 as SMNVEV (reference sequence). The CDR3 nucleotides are TGTGCCAGCAGTTTAATACCCTCGACAGGGGCAGATACGCAGTATTTT. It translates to CASSLIPSTGADTQYF.

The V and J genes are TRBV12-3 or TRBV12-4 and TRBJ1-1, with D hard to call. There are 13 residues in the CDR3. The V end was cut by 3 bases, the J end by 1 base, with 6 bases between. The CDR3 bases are TGTGCCAGCAGTTTTTCAGAGAACACTGAAGCTTTCTTT. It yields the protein CASSFSENTEAFF.

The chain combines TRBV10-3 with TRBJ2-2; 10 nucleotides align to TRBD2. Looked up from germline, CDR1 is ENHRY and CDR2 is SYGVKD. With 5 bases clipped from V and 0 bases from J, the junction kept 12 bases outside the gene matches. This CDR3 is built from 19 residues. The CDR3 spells CAISTPGTSAYTNTGELFF. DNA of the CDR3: TGTGCCATCAGTACTCCCGGGACTAGCGCATATACGAACACCGGGGAGCTGTTTTTT.

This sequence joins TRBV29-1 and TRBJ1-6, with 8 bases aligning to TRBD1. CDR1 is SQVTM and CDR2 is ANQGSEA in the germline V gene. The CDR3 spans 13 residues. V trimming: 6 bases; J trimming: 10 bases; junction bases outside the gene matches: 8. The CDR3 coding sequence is TGCAGCGTCTCGACAGGGGCTGGGTCACCCCTCCACTTT. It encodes CSVSTGAGSPLHF.